The 32 T cell receptor beta chains below all came from one sample that was sequenced in a study of T cell clonotyping in hematopoietic cell transplantation. This table comes from immunoSEQ multiplex PCR, and its TCRdb copy is limited to in-frame clones, with some not included. The sample carries nearly 9,500 clones, around 97% recorded once. The sequenced sample was peripheral blood mononuclear cells, obtained 100 days after allogeneic stem cell transplant. These receptors were taken from a male patient aged 60 to 75 who had an allogeneic stem cell transplant from a related donor, so the T cells may come from the graft donor. Some clones in this sample may be carry-over from other donors' samples.

This clone was observed a single time. This chain connects TRBV7-2 to TRBJ2-7; D is unclear. V lost 7 bases and J lost 2, with 12 bases in between. The CDR3 length is 13 residues. Germline loops: CDR1 SGHTA, CDR2 FQGNSA. CDR3 amino acids: CASNNDGPYEQYF. The DNA of the CDR3 is TGTGCCAGCAACAACGACGGACCCTACGAGCAGTACTTC.

The chain recombines TRBV19 with TRBJ2-6; possibly TRBD2 for D (6 bases). Germline CDR1 and CDR2: LNHDA and SQIVND (reference sequence). Trimming cost V 7 bases and J 3 bases, with 16 bases left between them. The CDR3 runs to 16 residues. CDR3 sequence (DNA): TGTGCCAGTACCGATTCCGCCGGGGGTGGGGCCAACGTCCTGACTTTC. It encodes CASTDSAGGGANVLTF.

This clone was observed once. The chain's CDR3 is CASSQGSNQPQHF. CDR3 bases: TGCGCCAGCAGCCAAGGTAGCAATCAGCCCCAGCATTTT. The chain carries TRBV5-1 and TRBJ1-5; D not resolved. CDR3 size: 13 residues. V was shortened by 4 bases and J by 0 bases, with 5 bases between the two germline ends. The germline CDR1 and CDR2 sequences are SGHRS and YFSETQ.

J is TRBJ2-1 and V is TRBV4-1; D may be TRBD2 (5 bases). The CDR3 totals 13 residues. V shed 0 bases and J shed 10 bases, with 10 bases lying between them. Germline CDR1 reads MGHRA; CDR2 reads YSYEKL. The CDR3 bases are TGCGCCAGCAGCCAAGAGACTACCTCCGAGCAGTTCTTC. It encodes CASSQETTSEQFF.

The chain combines TRBV19 with TRBJ1-4; no firm D call. The CDR3 sequence is 15 residues long. Germline V CDR1 and CDR2: LNHDA, SQIVND (reference sequence). Trimming removed 0 bases at V and 3 bases at J, with 8 bases between. DNA for the CDR3: TGTGCCAGTAGTATAGAACAGCTTGCTAATGAAAAACTGTTTTTT. Translated, it gives CASSIEQLANEKLFF.

The genes are TRBV6-6 and TRBJ2-1; D possibly corresponds to TRBD2 (6 bases). CDR1 is MNHNY, CDR2 SVGAGI, per germline (reference sequence). Trimming left V 1 base short and J 4 bases short, with 8 bases between. The CDR3 consists of 14 residues. The CDR3 DNA reads TGTGCCAGCAGTTACTTGGGGACTTACAATGAGCAGTTCTTC. Protein: CASSYLGTYNEQFF.

The chain couples TRBV6-1 to TRBJ1-5, with D unresolved. The V gene's germline CDR1 is MNHNS and CDR2 SASEGT. V was pared by 1 base and J by 11 bases, with 12 bases between. CDR3 length: 13 residues. The CDR3 is CASSEGPPMAQHF. Written as DNA, the CDR3 is TGTGCCAGCAGTGAAGGCCCCCCTATGGCCCAGCATTTT.

V usage is TRBV6-4 and J usage is TRBJ1-2; D is unclear. V lost 3 bases to trimming and J lost 8 bases, with 10 bases between them. CDR3 length equals 12 residues. Germline CDR1 reads MRHNA; CDR2 reads SNTAGT. CDR3 nucleotides: TGTGCCAGCAGTGATGGGTACCGAGGCTACACCTTC. This sequence encodes CASSDGYRGYTF.

The V call is TRBV5-1, the J call TRBJ2-7; a weak D match, TRBD1 (6 bases). The CDR3 has 13 amino acids. The V end was cut by 3 bases, the J end by 5 bases, with 12 bases between. CDR1 is SGHRS and CDR2 is YFSETQ in the germline V gene. CDR3 amino acids: CASSYPGTNEQYF. CDR3 in DNA: TGCGCCAGCAGCTACCCCGGGACAAACGAGCAGTACTTC.

The J gene is TRBJ1-2, the V gene TRBV25-1; 7 bases agree with TRBD1. V lost 9 bases to trimming and J lost 8 bases; unmatched junction nucleotides: 15. The germline CDR1 and CDR2 sequences are MGHDK and SYGVNS. CDR3 size: 14 residues. The CDR3 coding sequence is TGTGCCAGTAGCCTATACCAGGGGGATGGCGGCTACACCTTC. Protein: CASSLYQGDGGYTF.

The chain has TRBV4-1 and TRBJ1-6; TRBD1 agrees at 8 bases. Germline CDR1 is MGHRA and CDR2 is YSYEKL. This CDR3 has 17 residues. V shed 5 bases, J shed 4 bases, and the junction held 10 bases outside the gene matches. CDR3 residues: CASSARDRPSYNSPLHF. The CDR3 coding sequence is TGCGCCAGCAGCGCTCGGGACAGGCCTTCGTATAATTCACCCCTCCACTTT.

The chain uses TRBV14 and TRBJ2-7, with TRBD1 as a possible D gene (5 bases). This CDR3 comprises 14 residues. Trimming removed 1 base at V and 2 bases at J, with 9 bases between. Germline V lookup: CDR1 SGHDN, CDR2 FVKESK. For the CDR3, the DNA is TGTGCCAGCAGCCAAGGACAGCGTGCCTACGAGCAGTACTTC. Translation: CASSQGQRAYEQYF.

The V call is TRBV28, the J call TRBJ1-2, with TRBD1 matching over 7 bases. CDR3 length: 16 residues. CDR1 and CDR2 from the germline V gene are MDHEN and SYDVKM. V lost 3 bases, J lost 3 bases, and 10 bases stayed unmatched. Here the CDR3 reads CASSFPGTEGHYGYTF. DNA for the CDR3: TGTGCCAGCAGTTTCCCCGGGACAGAGGGGCACTATGGCTACACCTTC.

This chain links TRBV30 with TRBJ2-5; no reliable D call. Germline assignment: CDR1 GTSNPN and CDR2 SVGIG (reference sequence). There are 12 residues in the CDR3. Trimming removed 5 bases at V and 5 bases at J, with 12 bases between. The CDR3 nucleotides read TGTGCCTGGTCCCTAGGTAGTGAGACCCAGTACTTC. Its translation: CAWSLGSETQYF. Supplemented by reference TRBV30 and TRBJ2-5, the full variable domain reads SQTIHQWPATLVQPVGSPLSLECTVEGTSNPNLYWYRQAAGRGLQLLFYSVGIGQISSEVPQNLSASRPQDRQFILSSKKLLLSDSGFYLCAWSLGSETQYFGPGTRLLVL.

The V call is TRBV2, the J call TRBJ1-2; D is unclear. The V end was cut by 8 bases, the J end by 4 bases, with 17 bases between. The CDR3 is made up of 14 amino acids. Germline lookup yields CDR1 SNHLY and CDR2 FYNNEI. CDR3 in amino acids: CASQGRLVLYGYTF. CDR3 nucleotides: TGTGCCAGCCAAGGGCGGCTGGTTCTCTATGGCTACACCTTC.

The chain recombines TRBV11-2 with TRBJ1-1, with D maybe TRBD1 (5 bases). V lost 5 bases, J lost 4 bases, and 17 bases lay in between. CDR1 SGHAT and CDR2 FQNNGV come from the germline V gene. The CDR3 sequence is 15 residues long. The DNA for the CDR3 is TGTGCCAGCAGCCACGGGGCGGGGCCGGGCACTGAAGCTTTCTTT. Its protein product is CASSHGAGPGTEAFF. Full variable domain (rest looked up from reference TRBV11-2 and TRBJ1-1): EAGVAQSPRYKIIEKRQSVAFWCNPISGHATLYWYQQILGQGPKLLIQFQNNGVVDDSQLPKDRFSAERLKGVDSTLKIQPAKLEDSAVYLCASSHGAGPGTEAFFGQGTRLTVV.

In this sample, this clone turned up once. The chain uses TRBV9 and TRBJ1-1, with D uncertain. The V gene's germline CDR1 is SGDLS and CDR2 YYNGEE. V was clipped by 0 bases and J by 6 bases, with 12 bases between them. This CDR3 has 14 residues. In DNA form, the CDR3 reads TGTGCCAGCAGCGTAGGGGAGGGCGGCGCTGAAGCTTTCTTT. Protein sequence: CASSVGEGGAEAFF.

The rearrangement uses TRBV7-9 and TRBJ1-2, with TRBD1 matching over 9 bases. The ends lost 5 bases at V and 6 bases at J; junction bases unmatched: 13. Germline loops: CDR1 SEHNR, CDR2 FQNEAQ (reference sequence). This CDR3 region has 16 residues. The CDR3 reads CASSPGTGRIIDGYTF. The CDR3 bases are TGTGCCAGCAGCCCTGGGACAGGGAGAATTATAGATGGCTACACCTTC.

The chain joins TRBV11-1 to TRBJ1-6; D is ambiguous. CDR3 length: 17 residues. Germline CDR1 SGHAT, CDR2 FQDESV (reference sequence). Trimming took off 1 base at V and 0 bases at J, with 10 bases between the two ends. In DNA form, the CDR3 reads TGTGCCAGCAGCTTAGTTCCAGCCAGCTCCTATAATTCACCCCTCCACTTT. Translated, it gives CASSLVPASSYNSPLHF.

For this clone: Germline is not matched at one junction end, which may reflect a read error. The rearrangement links TRBV5-1 to TRBJ1-6; D unresolved. The CDR3 has 14 amino acids. The germline gives CDR1 SGHRS, CDR2 YFSETQ. CDR3 amino acids: CASSFRSSNSPLHF. DNA for the CDR3: TGCGCCAGCAGCTTCCGCTCCTCTAATTCACCCCTCCACTTT.

The chain carries TRBV29-1 and TRBJ2-7; no clear D. CDR3 length: 11 amino acids. CDR1 is SQVTM, CDR2 ANQGSEA, per germline. V was trimmed by 4 bases and J by 3 bases, leaving 7 bases between them. The CDR3 spells CSVVYSYEQYF. The CDR3 DNA reads TGCAGCGTTGTGTACAGCTACGAGCAGTACTTC.

This rearrangement joins TRBV6-5 to TRBJ1-6, with D possibly being TRBD1 (6 bases). Germline lookup yields CDR1 MNHEY and CDR2 SVGAGI. V lost 7 bases and J lost 9, with 16 bases in between. This CDR3 is built from 14 residues. CDR3 sequence reads: CASNTGSQGSPLHF. The CDR3 DNA reads TGTGCCAGCAACACAGGGAGCCAAGGTTCACCCCTCCACTTT.

The CDR3 coding sequence is TGTGCCAGCAGTTACCACAGTAAGAACACTGAAGCTTTCTTT. Translating it yields CASSYHSKNTEAFF. This chain links TRBV6-5 with TRBJ1-1, with unresolved D. Deletions cut 2 bases from V and 1 base from J, with 8 bases between. There are 14 residues in the CDR3. CDR1 is MNHEY, CDR2 SVGAGI, per germline.

The V and J genes are TRBV6-1 and TRBJ1-5; tentative D call: TRBD1 (5 bases). The V gene lost 3 bases and the J gene lost 4 bases, with 10 bases spanning the gap. The germline V gene has CDR1 MNHNS and CDR2 SASEGT. The CDR3 is 14 residues long. CDR3 sequence reads: CASSDGGGNQPQHF. CDR3 in DNA: TGTGCCAGCAGTGATGGGGGTGGGAATCAGCCCCAGCATTTT.

V usage is TRBV5-8 and J usage is TRBJ2-7; possibly TRBD1 or TRBD2 for D (5 bases each). Germline-derived CDR1 and CDR2 are SGHTS and YDEGEE. Trimming took 2 bases from V and 8 from J, leaving 11 bases between them. This CDR3 has 12 amino acids. The CDR3 spells CASSFIPGQQYF. In DNA, the CDR3 is TGTGCCAGCAGCTTTATTCCGGGACAGCAGTACTTC.

The chain recombines TRBV4-2 with TRBJ2-7; 9 nucleotides align to TRBD2. The CDR3 has 16 amino acids. The J segment lost 7 bases and the V segment lost 0 bases, leaving 10 bases of the junction unmatched. In germline, CDR1 is LGHNA, CDR2 YNFKEQ. CDR3 sequence reads: CASSQDPYSGGREQYF. CDR3 coding DNA: TGTGCCAGCAGCCAAGATCCATACAGCGGGGGGAGAGAGCAGTACTTC.

V is TRBV16 and J is TRBJ1-3; no clear D gene. This CDR3 is built from 15 residues. CDR1 and CDR2 (germline): KGHSY, FQNENV. The V end lost 1 base, the J end lost 3 bases, and 10 bases lay between the germline ends. The CDR3 DNA reads TGTGCCAGCAGCCAATTTGCCGGACGTGGAAACACCATATATTTT. This translates into CASSQFAGRGNTIYF.

The chain employs TRBV5-1 and TRBJ1-3; TRBD1 matches at 7 bases. The trim removed 0 bases at V and 4 bases at J, leaving 4 bases unmatched. The CDR3 extends over 15 amino acids. Germline CDR1 reads SGHRS; CDR2 reads YFSETQ. The chain's CDR3 is CASSLDGQAGNTIYF. The CDR3, as DNA: TGCGCCAGCAGCTTGGATGGACAGGCCGGAAACACCATATATTTT.

The rearrangement joins TRBV6-6 to TRBJ1-1; D is undetermined. CDR3 length equals 13 residues. V shed 1 base and J shed 3 bases, with 6 bases lying between them. From germline, CDR1 is MNHNY and CDR2 SVGAGI (reference sequence). In DNA, the CDR3 is TGTGCCAGCAGTTACTACAGTGACACTGAAGCTTTCTTT. Amino acid sequence: CASSYYSDTEAFF.

The gene calls are TRBV28 and TRBJ1-5; 8 bases are shared with TRBD1. There are 14 residues in the CDR3. Trimming took 7 bases from V and 6 from J; bases not matched to a gene: 8. The V gene's germline CDR1 is MDHEN and CDR2 SYDVKM. CDR3 sequence (DNA): TGTGCCAGCATCAAGGACAGGGTGATTCAGCCCCAGCATTTT. Translating gives CASIKDRVIQPQHF.

This chain joins TRBV11-3 and TRBJ2-7; 7 nucleotides align to TRBD2. The CDR3 loop spans 14 amino acids. Per the germline V gene, CDR1 is SGHNT and CDR2 is YENEEA. Trimming took 5 bases from V and 3 from J; bases not matched to a gene: 7. The CDR3 region has the DNA TGTGCCAGCAGCCCCACCGCGGGAGTCTACGAGCAGTACTTC. Translating it yields CASSPTAGVYEQYF.

The chain has TRBV20-1 and TRBJ2-7; D is uncertain. Trimming took off 0 bases at V and 6 bases at J, with 6 bases between the two ends. CDR1 and CDR2 (germline): DFQATT, SNEGSKA (reference sequence). CDR3 size: 11 residues. This chain's CDR3 is CSAREDSEQYF. The CDR3 DNA reads as TGCAGTGCTAGAGAGGATTCCGAGCAGTACTTC.